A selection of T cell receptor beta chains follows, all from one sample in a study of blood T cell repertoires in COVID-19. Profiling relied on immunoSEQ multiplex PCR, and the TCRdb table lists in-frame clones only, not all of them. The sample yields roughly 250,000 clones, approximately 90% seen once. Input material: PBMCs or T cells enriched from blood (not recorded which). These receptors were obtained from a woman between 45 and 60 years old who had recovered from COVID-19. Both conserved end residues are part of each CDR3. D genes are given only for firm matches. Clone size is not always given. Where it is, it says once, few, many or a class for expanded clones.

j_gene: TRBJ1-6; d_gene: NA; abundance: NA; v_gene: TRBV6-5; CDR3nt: TGTGCCAGCAGTTTCGGGATTAAGGATAATTCACCCCTCCACTTT; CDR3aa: CASSFGIKDNSPLHF
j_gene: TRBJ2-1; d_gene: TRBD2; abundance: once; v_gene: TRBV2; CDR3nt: TGTGCCAGCAGTGAATTCCTAGCGGGAGTTGAGCAGTTCTTC; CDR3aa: CASSEFLAGVEQFF
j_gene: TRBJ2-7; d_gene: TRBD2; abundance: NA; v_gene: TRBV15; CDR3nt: TGTGCCACCAGCAGAGAAGGTGCGGGAGTATACGAGCAGTACTTC; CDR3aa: CATSREGAGVYEQYF
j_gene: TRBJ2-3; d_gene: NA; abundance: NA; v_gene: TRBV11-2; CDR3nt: TGTGCCAGCAGCTTAGTCGCTAGCGAGACAGATACGCAGTATTTT; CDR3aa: CASSLVASETDTQYF
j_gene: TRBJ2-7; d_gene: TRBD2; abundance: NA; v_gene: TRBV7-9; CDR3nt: TGTGCCAGCAGCAATAGCGGGAGCCACTACGAGCAGTACTTC; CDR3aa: CASSNSGSHYEQYF
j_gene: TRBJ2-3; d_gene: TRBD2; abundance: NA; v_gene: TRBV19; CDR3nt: TGTGCCAGTAGTATAGGTGGAGCGGGAGGCACAGATACGCAGTATTTT; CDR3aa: CASSIGGAGGTDTQYF
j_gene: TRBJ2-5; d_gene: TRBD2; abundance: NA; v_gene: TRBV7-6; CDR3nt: TGTGCCAGCAGCCAGCATTGGACTAGCGCTCAAGAGACCCAGTACTTC; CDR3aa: CASSQHWTSAQETQYF
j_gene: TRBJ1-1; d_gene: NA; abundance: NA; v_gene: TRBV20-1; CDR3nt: TGCAGTGCTCCCAGGGTCACTGAAGCTTTCTTT; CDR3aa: CSAPRVTEAFF
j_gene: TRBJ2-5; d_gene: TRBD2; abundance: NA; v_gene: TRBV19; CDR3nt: TGTGCCAGTAGTATCTTAGCGGGAGAGACCCAGTACTTC; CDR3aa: CASSILAGETQYF
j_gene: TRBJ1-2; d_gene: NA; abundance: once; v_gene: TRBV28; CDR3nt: TGTGCCAGCAGTTCACTCGGACAGCTCCTTACCCCGCCGGACTATGGCTACACCTTC; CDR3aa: CASSSLGQLLTPPDYGYTF
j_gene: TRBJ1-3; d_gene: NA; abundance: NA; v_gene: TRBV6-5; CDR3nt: TGTGCCAGCAGTCGCTCGGACGGGGAGAACACCATATATTTT; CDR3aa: CASSRSDGENTIYF